The 30 T cell receptor beta chains below come from one sample, sequenced in a study of blood T cell repertoires in COVID-19. The repertoire was sequenced with immunoSEQ multiplex PCR; TCRdb's copy has only in-frame clones and lacks some. This table holds about 130,000 clones, about 79% found once. Material for sequencing was peripheral blood. Source of these receptors: a woman aged 50 to 60 with acute or convalescent COVID-19.

This clone is medium-sized. J is TRBJ2-7 and V is TRBV6-5; no clear D gene. V was clipped by 5 bases and J by 6 bases, with 14 bases between them. The CDR3 has 13 residues. CDR1 is MNHEY, CDR2 SVGAGI, per germline. The CDR3 nucleotides read TGTGCCAGCAGTATTAATTTTTTGTTCGAGCAGTACTTC. This sequence encodes CASSINFLFEQYF.

The chain carries TRBV5-1 and TRBJ1-1; TRBD1 might be the D (5 bases). The V gene's germline CDR1 is SGHRS and CDR2 YFSETQ. Trimming took off 3 bases at V and 0 bases at J, with 9 bases between the two ends. This CDR3 region has 14 residues. CDR3: CASSWTSMNTEAFF. The CDR3 nucleotides read TGCGCCAGCAGCTGGACATCCATGAACACTGAAGCTTTCTTT. Full variable domain (missing parts from reference TRBV5-1 and TRBJ1-1): KAGVTQTPRYLIKTRGQQVTLSCSPISGHRSVSWYQQTPGQGLQFLFEYFSETQRNKGNFPGRFSGRQFSNSRSEMNVSTLELGDSALYLCASSWTSMNTEAFFGQGTRLTVV.

The chain couples TRBV12-3 or TRBV12-4 to TRBJ1-6; D remains ambiguous. The CDR3 runs 13 residues. V lost 5 bases and J lost 11, with 13 bases in between. The CDR3 region is CASSLFPVTPLHF. The CDR3, as DNA: TGTGCCAGCAGTCTCTTTCCAGTGACACCCCTCCACTTT.

The rearrangement uses TRBV18 and TRBJ2-7, with D maybe TRBD2 (5 bases). This CDR3 contains 12 residues. V lost 3 bases and J lost 5, with 8 bases in between. The germline CDR1 and CDR2 sequences are KGHSH and LQKENI. The CDR3 reads CASSPRVDEQYF. The CDR3 bases are TGTGCCAGCTCACCGAGGGTCGACGAGCAGTACTTC.

The chain carries TRBV3-1 (or the pseudogene TRBV3-2) and TRBJ2-2, with D possibly TRBD1 on 5 matching bases. The V gene's germline CDR1 is LGHDT and CDR2 YNNKEL (reference sequence). The CDR3 has 15 amino acids. Trimming cost V 3 bases and J 7 bases, with 15 bases left between them. The CDR3 is CASSHLGRDIGELFF. In nucleotides, the CDR3 is TGTGCCAGCAGCCATCTAGGCAGGGATATCGGGGAGCTGTTTTTT.

J is TRBJ1-6 and V is TRBV25-1, with D perhaps TRBD1 (6 bases). The germline V and J ends were trimmed by 4 bases and 7 bases, with 11 bases remaining between them. Germline CDR1 and CDR2: MGHDK and SYGVNS. CDR3 length: 14 residues. The CDR3 loop reads CASSVYRANSPLHF. In nucleotides, the CDR3 is TGTGCCAGCAGTGTGTACAGGGCAAATTCACCCCTCCACTTT.

The count of this clone is one. The gene calls are TRBV19 and TRBJ1-5, with a weak D call TRBD1 (5 bases). Trimming shortened V by 7 bases and J by 6 bases, and 13 bases separated the two germline ends. Germline loops: CDR1 LNHDA, CDR2 SQIVND (reference sequence). The CDR3 has 13 residues. This CDR3 reads CASIQGTGQPQHF. The CDR3 DNA is TGTGCCAGTATCCAGGGAACGGGTCAGCCCCAGCATTTT.

The V gene is TRBV10-3, the J gene TRBJ2-7, with D possibly matching TRBD2 (5 bases). This CDR3 is built from 12 residues. With 0 bases removed from V and 6 bases from J, the gap between germline ends came to 6 bases. The germline CDR1 and CDR2 sequences are ENHRY and SYGVKD. This CDR3 is CAISESRVEQYF. DNA of the CDR3: TGTGCCATCAGTGAGTCGAGGGTCGAGCAGTACTTC.

The chain has TRBV28 and TRBJ1-6; D is perhaps TRBD1 (5 bases). Looked up from germline, CDR1 is MDHEN and CDR2 is SYDVKM. Deletions cut 7 bases from V and 3 bases from J, with 7 bases between. CDR3 length: 13 residues. In DNA, the CDR3 is TGTGCCAGCAAAGGGGACTATAATTCACCCCTCCACTTT. Its protein product is CASKGDYNSPLHF. Variable domain in full (rest from reference TRBV28 and TRBJ1-6): DVKVTQSSRYLVKRTGEKVFLECVQDMDHENMFWYRQDPGLGLRLIYFSYDVKMKEKGDIPEGYSVSREKKERFSLILESASTNQTSMYLCASKGDYNSPLHFGNGTRLTVT.

V and J are TRBV10-1 and TRBJ1-5, with 8 bases fitting TRBD1. J was trimmed by 3 bases and V by 5 bases; bases with no gene match: 9. Germline CDR1 reads WNHNN; CDR2 reads SYGVQD (reference sequence). The CDR3 is 16 amino acids. The CDR3 DNA is TGCGCCAGCAGTAGAGCCGGGACAGGTACCAATCAGCCCCAGCATTTT. Protein product: CASSRAGTGTNQPQHF.

This rearrangement joins TRBV4-2 to TRBJ1-1; D is undetermined. CDR1 LGHNA and CDR2 YNFKEQ come from the germline V gene. V lost 5 bases, J lost 4 bases, and 11 bases lay in between. CDR3 length equals 13 residues. The CDR3 sequence: CASSSRLGTEAFF. The CDR3 DNA is TGTGCCAGCAGCTCCCGACTGGGCACTGAAGCTTTCTTT.

The gene calls are TRBV19 and TRBJ1-2, with a possible D match to TRBD1 (5 bases). Germline V CDR1 and CDR2: LNHDA, SQIVND (reference sequence). The CDR3 is 15 amino acids. V lost 5 bases, J lost 0 bases, and 13 bases lay in between. The CDR3 sequence is CASSYPRDSNYGYTF. For the CDR3, the DNA is TGTGCCAGTAGTTACCCCCGGGACTCTAACTATGGCTACACCTTC.

The V call is TRBV20-1, the J call TRBJ2-2; 9 positions match TRBD1. This CDR3 has 15 amino acids. The junction had 7 bases not matched to a gene; V was cut back by 3 bases and J by 5 bases. Germline assignment: CDR1 DFQATT and CDR2 SNEGSKA (reference sequence). The CDR3 bases are TGCAGTGCTAGTACAACAGGGGGCGGTACCGGGGAGCTGTTTTTT. It is translated as CSASTTGGGTGELFF.

V gene TRBV11-2 combines with J gene TRBJ1-1, with 8 bases matching TRBD1. Trimming at V came to 2 bases and at J to 1 base, leaving 3 bases not matched to a gene. This CDR3 is 15 amino acids long. CDR1 is SGHAT, CDR2 FQNNGV, per germline. CDR3 in amino acids: CASSLRTGGNTEAFF. CDR3 bases: TGTGCCAGCAGCTTACGTACAGGGGGGAACACTGAAGCTTTCTTT.

The chain combines TRBV11-2 with TRBJ2-7, with 7 bases aligning to TRBD1. Germline values: CDR1 SGHAT, CDR2 FQNNGV. This CDR3 is 15 amino acids long. V was pared by 4 bases and J by 5 bases, with 11 bases of the junction left unmatched. The CDR3 DNA sequence: TGTGCCAGCAGCTCCACCGGGACAGATTTCGACGAGCAGTACTTC. It is translated as CASSSTGTDFDEQYF.

This clone occurred a few times. V and J are TRBV7-3 and TRBJ1-1; TRBD1 aligns across 9 bases. V shed 6 bases and J 4 bases; nucleotides not matched to a gene: 6. The CDR3 consists of 14 residues. CDR1 is SGHTA and CDR2 is FQGTGA in the germline V gene. CDR3 coding DNA: TGTGCCAGCAGTGCCGACAGGGGGACCACTGAAGCTTTCTTT. Protein sequence: CASSADRGTTEAFF.

The V call is TRBV3-1 (or the pseudogene TRBV3-2), the J call TRBJ1-1; D not certain. The V gene's germline CDR1 is LGHDT and CDR2 YNNKEL (reference sequence). CDR3 size: 13 residues. V was clipped by 1 base and J by 4 bases, with 7 bases between them. CDR3 in amino acids: CASSQGQSTEAFF. The CDR3 DNA follows: TGTGCCAGCAGCCAAGGGCAGTCCACTGAAGCTTTCTTT.

The chain joins TRBV5-8 to TRBJ1-1; D possibly corresponds to TRBD1 (5 bases). Deletions cut 1 base from V and 4 bases from J, with 14 bases between. The CDR3 has 15 amino acids. Germline CDR1 is SGHTS and CDR2 is YDEGEE. CDR3 bases: TGTGCCAGCAGCTTGAGGGGCTGGGGGGGCACTGAAGCTTTCTTT. It translates to CASSLRGWGGTEAFF.

J is TRBJ1-6 and V is TRBV24-1; 9 bases line up with TRBD1. CDR3 length: 14 residues. Germline V gene lookup returns CDR1 KGHDR and CDR2 SFDVKD. The V gene end was trimmed by 7 bases and the J gene end by 9 bases; junction bases not matched to a gene: 6. CDR3: CATSLYRGLSPLHF. The CDR3, as DNA: TGTGCCACCAGCCTTTACAGGGGGCTTTCACCCCTCCACTTT.

The chain combines TRBV7-6 with TRBJ2-3; D remains unclear. The CDR3 loop spans 14 amino acids. Looked up from germline, CDR1 is SGHVS and CDR2 is FNYEAQ. Trimming took 5 bases from V and 3 from J, leaving 12 bases between them. CDR3 nucleotide sequence: TGTGCCAGCAGCATCATGTTGGAGACAGATACGCAGTATTTT. Encoded protein: CASSIMLETDTQYF. Full variable domain (rest looked up from reference TRBV7-6 and TRBJ2-3): GAGVSQSPRYKVTKRGQDVALRCDPISGHVSLYWYRQALGQGPEFLTYFNYEAQQDKSGLPNDRFSAERPEGSISTLTIQRTEQRDSAMYRCASSIMLETDTQYFGPGTRLTVL.

V usage is TRBV5-5 and J usage is TRBJ1-3; 7 nucleotides match TRBD1. Germline V gene data show CDR1 as SGHKS and CDR2 as YYEKEE (reference sequence). The length of the CDR3 is 17 residues. The V and J ends lost 2 bases and 0 bases, in that order; junction bases with no gene match: 8. The CDR3 DNA follows: TGTGCCAGCAGCTTCGTGGCAGGGGGTATCTCTGGAAACACCATATATTTT. This translates into CASSFVAGGISGNTIYF.

This clone showed up just a few times. The chain couples TRBV27 to TRBJ2-2; no definite D call. The ends were cut back, 3 bases at V and 7 bases at J, with 12 bases in the middle. This CDR3 contains 14 residues. Germline CDR1 is MNHEY and CDR2 is SMNVEV (reference sequence). CDR3 in DNA: TGTGCCAGCAGTTTGTGGCAGAATGGCGGGGAGCTGTTTTTT. Its translation: CASSLWQNGGELFF.

The V and J genes are TRBV18 and TRBJ1-5; no clear D. Germline V CDR1 and CDR2: KGHSH, LQKENI. This CDR3 has 14 amino acids. The germline V and J ends were trimmed by 0 bases and 3 bases, with 6 bases remaining between them. The CDR3 sequence is CASSPPSVNQPQHF. CDR3 DNA: TGTGCCAGCTCACCACCCTCTGTCAATCAGCCCCAGCATTTT.

This clone was observed a few times. The V and J genes are TRBV30 and TRBJ2-2; TRBD1 matches at 9 bases. The CDR3 has 15 residues. Germline loops: CDR1 GTSNPN, CDR2 SVGIG (reference sequence). V lost 7 bases and J lost 8; bases outside the gene matches: 14. CDR3 nucleotide sequence: TGTGCCTCCGAGGGTTCCAACAGGGGGCCGGGGGAGCTGTTTTTT. Translating it yields CASEGSNRGPGELFF.

This clone was detected ten times or more. The J gene is TRBJ1-1, the V gene TRBV7-9; D is undetermined. V gave up 6 bases and J gave up 2 bases, with 16 bases separating them. This CDR3 has 15 amino acids. The germline CDR1 and CDR2 sequences are SEHNR and FQNEAQ (reference sequence). The CDR3 is CASRAKRRLNTEAFF. The CDR3, as DNA: TGTGCCAGCAGAGCGAAGCGGAGGTTAAACACTGAAGCTTTCTTT.

This clone showed up just a few times. The chain uses TRBV2 and TRBJ1-2; maybe TRBD1 (6 bases). This CDR3 contains 13 residues. Trimming left V 3 bases short and J 8 bases short, with 13 bases between. Per germline, CDR1 SNHLY and CDR2 FYNNEI. The CDR3 nucleotides read TGTGCCAGCAGTGATTGGGGGCGCAGGGGCTACACCTTC. This encodes CASSDWGRRGYTF.

This clone was seen more than once but under ten times. The V and J genes are TRBV5-4 and TRBJ2-3; 9 nucleotides align to TRBD2. There are 19 residues in the CDR3. The germline V gene has CDR1 SGHNT and CDR2 YYREEE (reference sequence). Trimming removed 4 bases from V and 0 bases from J; junction bases left unmatched: 15. CDR3 sequence reads: CASSVKLAGVTHSTDTQYF. The CDR3 region has the DNA TGTGCCAGCAGCGTCAAATTAGCGGGGGTAACCCATAGCACAGATACGCAGTATTTT.

The chain is built from TRBV10-2 and TRBJ2-1; 9 bases are shared with TRBD1. Germline lookup yields CDR1 WSHSY and CDR2 SAAADI. Germline trimming cut 8 bases from V and 8 bases from J; bases unmatched to any gene: 7. The CDR3 contains 13 residues. DNA for the CDR3: TGCGCCAGCGTAAGGGGACAGGGTCATGAGCAGTTCTTC. Protein sequence: CASVRGQGHEQFF.

This clone showed up just a few times. This chain connects TRBV19 to TRBJ1-3; TRBD1 agrees at 7 bases. Germline-derived CDR1 and CDR2 are LNHDA and SQIVND (reference sequence). J was trimmed by 8 bases and V by 5 bases; bases with no gene match: 6. The CDR3 is 13 residues long. CDR3 region: CASSRDSAYTIYF. In DNA form, the CDR3 reads TGTGCCAGTAGTCGGGACAGCGCTTACACCATATATTTT.

This clone was observed a few times. The chain combines TRBV20-1 with TRBJ2-7; D gene unclear. The CDR3 contains 11 residues. Trimming removed 1 base at V and 2 bases at J, with 3 bases between. The germline V gene encodes CDR1 DFQATT and CDR2 SNEGSKA (reference sequence). Written as DNA, the CDR3 is TGCAGTGCTAGAGGGCCCTACGAGCAGTACTTC. Translating it yields CSARGPYEQYF.